This entry is about one T cell receptor (beta chain). This sample is part of a study of blood T cell repertoires in COVID-19. Whole-study context: The United States, Italy and Spain supplied acute and convalescent COVID-19 samples. From T cells, B-cell-depleted T cells, or PBMCs came the material, which was cDNA or gDNA.

In the authors' workflow: Reference gene primer amplification yielded estimated nucleated cell counts. Using immunoSEQ multiplex PCR, the repertoire was profiled, and TCRdb retains in-frame clones only, with some absent. V and J calls and clone size are those listed in that table; D and trimming were worked out from the DNA. The table lists about 120,000 clones, around 86% of them singletons. Germline-derived CDR1 and CDR2 are KGHSH and LQKENI. The CDR3 runs to 14 residues. The V and J ends lost 2 bases and 2 bases respectively, with 10 bases between them. The chain uses TRBV18 and TRBJ2-7; maybe TRBD1 (5 bases). This sequence originates from a man aged 35 to 55 with acute or convalescent COVID-19. Sequenced: peripheral blood. CDR3 DNA sequence: TGTGCCAGCTCACCAAATTCAGGGACCTACGAGCAGTACTTC. This encodes CASSPNSGTYEQYF.